One and the same sample provided the 8 T cell receptor beta chains below, sequenced in a study of response to subunit inactivated influenza vaccine. One entry per CDR3 protein results from TCRdb running MiXCR on the RT-PCR reads. The table shows around 190,000 distinct CDR3 sequences, with 13% to 15% occurring only once. Source: CD8+ T cells sorted from PBMCs, taken 4 to 6 days after vaccination. The receptors come from a middle-aged man who received an inactivated influenza vaccine.

V usage is TRBV7-9 and J usage is TRBJ2-3; D is uncertain. Germline V gene lookup returns CDR1 SEHNR and CDR2 FQNEAQ (reference sequence). Trimming stripped 5 bases from V and 2 bases from J, with 17 bases between. This CDR3 is 16 amino acids long. In DNA, the CDR3 is TGTGCCAGCAGCGTTTACTTTCACGGAATCACAGATACGCAGTATTTT. Translation: CASSVYFHGITDTQYF. Variable domain in full (rest from reference TRBV7-9 and TRBJ2-3): DTGVSQNPRHKITKRGQNVTFRCDPISEHNRLYWYRQTLGQGPEFLTYFQNEAQLEKSRLLSDRFSAERPKGSFSTLEIQRTEQGDSAMYLCASSVYFHGITDTQYFGPGTRLTVL.

With respect to this clonotype: An end of the junction does not agree with germline; a read error may underlie this. This chain uses TRBV7-8 with TRBJ2-7, with D perhaps TRBD1 (5 bases). Germline V gene lookup returns CDR1 SGHVS and CDR2 FQNEAQ. This CDR3 is 14 amino acids long. The CDR3 DNA sequence: TGTGACAGCAGCCTAGGGGCCGCCGCCTACGAGCAGTACTTC. Residues: CDSSLGAAAYEQYF.

Written as DNA, the CDR3 is TGTGCCAGCAGCTTTTCCTTTTTTATCGGCACAGATACGCAGTATTTT. Protein sequence: CASSFSFFIGTDTQYF. This rearrangement joins TRBV11-2 to TRBJ2-3; D ambiguous. V lost 3 bases and J lost 1, with 14 bases in between. Germline CDR1 SGHAT, CDR2 FQNNGV. This CDR3 is 16 amino acids long.

This clonotype appeared many times. The V and J genes are TRBV9 and TRBJ2-7; D is unclear. The CDR3 extends over 15 amino acids. Germline CDR1 SGDLS, CDR2 YYNGEE. With 3 bases removed from V and 5 bases from J, the gap between germline ends came to 18 bases. The CDR3 DNA follows: TGTGCCAGCAGCGCCCGTCCCAGGCCCTTAGACGAGCAGTACTTC. This encodes CASSARPRPLDEQYF. Full variable domain (outside the CDR3, taken from reference TRBV9 and TRBJ2-7): DSGVTQTPKHLITATGQRVTLRCSPRSGDLSVYWYQQSLDQGLQFLIQYYNGEERAKGNILERFSAQQFPDLHSELNLSSLELGDSALYFCASSARPRPLDEQYFGPGTRLTVT.

This clonotype has only a few counts. The chain couples TRBV6-5 to TRBJ2-1, with 7 positions matching TRBD2. This CDR3 comprises 15 residues. Germline values: CDR1 MNHEY, CDR2 SVGAGI. V lost 2 bases, J lost 5 bases, and 6 bases stayed unmatched. In DNA, the CDR3 is TGTGCCAGCAGTTACCGGCTAGCGGATCACAATGAGCAGTTCTTC. This gives the protein CASSYRLADHNEQFF.

The chain employs TRBV5-6 and TRBJ1-1; D is uncertain. Germline V gene data show CDR1 as SGHDT and CDR2 as YYEEEE. V gave up 2 bases and J gave up 0 bases, with 8 bases separating them. The CDR3 is 14 amino acids. CDR3 sequence (DNA): TGTGCCAGCAGCTTTTTAAGGCTGAACACTGAAGCTTTCTTT. This gives the protein CASSFLRLNTEAFF.

This chain joins TRBV19 and TRBJ2-1; D gene uncertain. This CDR3 has 15 amino acids. V shed 0 bases and J shed 0 bases, with 6 bases lying between them. The germline CDR1 and CDR2 sequences are LNHDA and SQIVND (reference sequence). This CDR3 is CASSIEPSSYNEQFF. In DNA, the CDR3 is TGTGCCAGTAGTATAGAGCCAAGCTCCTACAATGAGCAGTTCTTC.

This clonotype was recorded a few times. The chain links TRBV7-9 to TRBJ2-1; the D gene could be TRBD1 or TRBD2 (5 bases each). This CDR3 is 12 amino acids long. Trimming removed 5 bases at V and 10 bases at J, with 12 bases between. Germline CDR1 SEHNR, CDR2 FQNEAQ (reference sequence). CDR3 nucleotide sequence: TGTGCCAGCAGCCCCCCCTGGGGGGAGCAGTTCTTC. Translated, it gives CASSPPWGEQFF.